The 3 T cell receptor beta chains below were found in one sample sequenced in a study of radiotherapy plus CTLA-4 blockade in lung cancer. Profiled with immunoSEQ multiplex PCR; TCRdb holds only in-frame clones, not every one. The sample contains about 53,000 clones, 80% to 90% of which appear only once. Sequenced here: peripheral blood, sampled from a patient treated with radiotherapy plus ipilimumab. The origin of the receptors is a human donor with non-small cell lung cancer whose response to radiotherapy plus ipilimumab could not be evaluated.

The chain has TRBV10-3 and TRBJ1-5; D remains unclear. V lost 4 bases, J lost 5 bases, and 6 bases lay in between. The CDR3 has 12 amino acids. CDR1 ENHRY and CDR2 SYGVKD come from the germline V gene. This chain's CDR3 is CAISGSDQPQHF. CDR3 bases: TGTGCCATCAGTGGTTCAGATCAGCCCCAGCATTTT.

The V call is TRBV19, the J call TRBJ1-2, with 7 nucleotides matching TRBD1. Germline assignment: CDR1 LNHDA and CDR2 SQIVND (reference sequence). The V segment lost 8 bases and the J segment 3 bases; nucleotides outside the gene matches: 9. CDR3 length: 14 amino acids. The CDR3 nucleotides read TGTGCCAGTTGCCACAGGGACAGCTACTATGGCTACACCTTC. Residues: CASCHRDSYYGYTF.

V is TRBV19 and J is TRBJ2-7; possibly TRBD2 for D (5 bases). The length of the CDR3 is 15 residues. Trimming stripped 2 bases from V and 6 bases from J, with 17 bases between. Germline V gene lookup returns CDR1 LNHDA and CDR2 SQIVND (reference sequence). In DNA form, the CDR3 reads TGTGCCAGTAGTATAATTAATTCGGGGTATGCCGAGCAGTACTTC. The encoded protein is CASSIINSGYAEQYF.